The T cell receptor (beta chain) described here comes from a study of blood T cell repertoires in COVID-19. Only in-frame clones appear in the TCRdb table, and some are missing; sequencing was by immunoSEQ multiplex PCR. The sample yields around 150,000 clones, roughly 80% seen once. There are 17 residues in the CDR3. V lost 0 bases and J lost 0, with 13 bases in between. The germline V gene has CDR1 SGDLS and CDR2 YYNGEE. The table lists this clone with a count of one. Sequenced sample: peripheral blood. This receptor was identified in a man aged 55 to 69 with acute or convalescent COVID-19. The genes are TRBV9 and TRBJ1-3; possible D gene TRBD1, 6 bases. CDR3 protein: CASSVEVTGSSGNTIYF. CDR3 nucleotide sequence: TGTGCCAGCAGCGTAGAGGTTACAGGGTCCTCTGGAAACACCATATATTTT. The variable domain in full, completed from reference TRBV9 and TRBJ1-3, reads DSGVTQTPKHLITATGQRVTLRCSPRSGDLSVYWYQQSLDQGLQFLIQYYNGEERAKGNILERFSAQQFPDLHSELNLSSLELGDSALYFCASSVEVTGSSGNTIYFGEGSWLTVV.